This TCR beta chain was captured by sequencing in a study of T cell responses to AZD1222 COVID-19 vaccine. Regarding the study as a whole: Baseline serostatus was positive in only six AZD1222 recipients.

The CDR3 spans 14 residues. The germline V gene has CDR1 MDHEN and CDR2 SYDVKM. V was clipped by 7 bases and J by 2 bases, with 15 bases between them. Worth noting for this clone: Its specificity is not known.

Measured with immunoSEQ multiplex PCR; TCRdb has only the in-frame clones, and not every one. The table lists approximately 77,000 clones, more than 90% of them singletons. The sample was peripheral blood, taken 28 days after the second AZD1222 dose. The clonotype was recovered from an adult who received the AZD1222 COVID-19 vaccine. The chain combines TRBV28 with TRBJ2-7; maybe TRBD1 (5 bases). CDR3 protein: CASTPEDTAYEQYF. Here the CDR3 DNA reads TGTGCCAGCACCCCCGAGGACACCGCCTACGAGCAGTACTTC.